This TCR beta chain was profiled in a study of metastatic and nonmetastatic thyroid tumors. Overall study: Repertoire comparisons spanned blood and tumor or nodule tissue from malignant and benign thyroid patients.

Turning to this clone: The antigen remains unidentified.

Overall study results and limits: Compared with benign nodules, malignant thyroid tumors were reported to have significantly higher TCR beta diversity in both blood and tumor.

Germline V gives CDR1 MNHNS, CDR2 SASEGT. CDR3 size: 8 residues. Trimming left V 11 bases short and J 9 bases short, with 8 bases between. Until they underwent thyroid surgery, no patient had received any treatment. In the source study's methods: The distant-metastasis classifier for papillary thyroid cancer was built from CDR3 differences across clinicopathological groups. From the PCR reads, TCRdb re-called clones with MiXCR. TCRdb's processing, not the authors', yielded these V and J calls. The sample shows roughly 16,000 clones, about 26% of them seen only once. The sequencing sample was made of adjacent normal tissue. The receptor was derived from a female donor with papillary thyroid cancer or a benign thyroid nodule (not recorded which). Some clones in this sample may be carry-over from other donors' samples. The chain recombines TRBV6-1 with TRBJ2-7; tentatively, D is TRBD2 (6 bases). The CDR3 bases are TGTGCCGCTAGCGTGCAGTACTTC. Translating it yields CAASVQYF.